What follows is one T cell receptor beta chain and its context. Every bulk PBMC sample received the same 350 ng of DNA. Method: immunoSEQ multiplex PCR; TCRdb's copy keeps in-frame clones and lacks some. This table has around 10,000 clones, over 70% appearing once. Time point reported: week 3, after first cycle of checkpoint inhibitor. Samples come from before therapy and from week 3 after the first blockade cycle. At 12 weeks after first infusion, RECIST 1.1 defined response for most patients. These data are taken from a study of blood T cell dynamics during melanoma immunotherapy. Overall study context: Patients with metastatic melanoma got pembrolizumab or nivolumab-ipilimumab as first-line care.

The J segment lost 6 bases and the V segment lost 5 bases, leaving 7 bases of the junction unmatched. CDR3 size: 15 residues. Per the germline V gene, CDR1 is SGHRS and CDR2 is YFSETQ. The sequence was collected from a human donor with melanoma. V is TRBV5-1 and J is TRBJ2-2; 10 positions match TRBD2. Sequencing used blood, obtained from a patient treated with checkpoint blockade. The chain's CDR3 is CASRSVAGGPGELFF. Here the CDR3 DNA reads TGCGCCAGCAGAAGTGTAGCGGGGGGCCCCGGGGAGCTGTTTTTT.